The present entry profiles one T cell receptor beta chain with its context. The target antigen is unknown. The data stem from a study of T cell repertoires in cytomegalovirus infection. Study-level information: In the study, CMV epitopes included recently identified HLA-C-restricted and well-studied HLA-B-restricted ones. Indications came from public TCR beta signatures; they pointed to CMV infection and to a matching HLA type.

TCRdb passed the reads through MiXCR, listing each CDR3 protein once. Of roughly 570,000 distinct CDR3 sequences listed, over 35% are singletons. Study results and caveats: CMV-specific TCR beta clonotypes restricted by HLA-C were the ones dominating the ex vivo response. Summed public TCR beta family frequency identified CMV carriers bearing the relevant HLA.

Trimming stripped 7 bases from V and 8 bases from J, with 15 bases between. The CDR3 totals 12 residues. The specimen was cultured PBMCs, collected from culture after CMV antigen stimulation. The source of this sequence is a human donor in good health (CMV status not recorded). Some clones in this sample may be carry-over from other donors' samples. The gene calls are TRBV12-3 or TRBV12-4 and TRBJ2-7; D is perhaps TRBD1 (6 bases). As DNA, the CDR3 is TGTGCCAGCAAACCGACAGGTCTCAAGCAGTACTTC. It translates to CASKPTGLKQYF.